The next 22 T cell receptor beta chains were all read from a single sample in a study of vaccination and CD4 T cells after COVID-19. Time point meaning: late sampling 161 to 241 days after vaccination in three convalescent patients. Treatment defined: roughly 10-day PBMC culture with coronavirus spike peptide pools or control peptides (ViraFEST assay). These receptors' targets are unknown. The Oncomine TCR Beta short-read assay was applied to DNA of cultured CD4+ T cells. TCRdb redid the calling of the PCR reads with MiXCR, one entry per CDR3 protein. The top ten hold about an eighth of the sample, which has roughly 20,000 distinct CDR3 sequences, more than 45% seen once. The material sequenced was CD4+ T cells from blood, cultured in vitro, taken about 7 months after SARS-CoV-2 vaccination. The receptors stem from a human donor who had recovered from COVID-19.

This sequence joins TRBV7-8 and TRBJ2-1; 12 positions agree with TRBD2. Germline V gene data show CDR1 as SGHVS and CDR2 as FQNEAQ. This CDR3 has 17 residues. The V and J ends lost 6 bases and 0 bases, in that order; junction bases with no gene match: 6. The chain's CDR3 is CASRTSGGPGSYNEQFF. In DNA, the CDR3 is TGTGCCAGCAGGACTAGCGGGGGCCCCGGCTCCTACAATGAGCAGTTCTTC.

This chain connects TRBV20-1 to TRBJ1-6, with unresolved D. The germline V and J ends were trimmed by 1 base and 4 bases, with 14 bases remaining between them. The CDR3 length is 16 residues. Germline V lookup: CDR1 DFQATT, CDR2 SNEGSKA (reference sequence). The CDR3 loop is CSARGPAANYNSPLHF. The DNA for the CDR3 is TGCAGTGCTAGAGGGCCGGCGGCTAATTATAATTCACCCCTCCACTTT.

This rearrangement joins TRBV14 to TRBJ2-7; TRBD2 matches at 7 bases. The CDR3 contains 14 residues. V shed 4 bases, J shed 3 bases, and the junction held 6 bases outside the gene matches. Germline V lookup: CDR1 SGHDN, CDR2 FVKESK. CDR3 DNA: TGTGCCAGCAGCCGAAGCGGGGAGTACTACGAGCAGTACTTC. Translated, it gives CASSRSGEYYEQYF.

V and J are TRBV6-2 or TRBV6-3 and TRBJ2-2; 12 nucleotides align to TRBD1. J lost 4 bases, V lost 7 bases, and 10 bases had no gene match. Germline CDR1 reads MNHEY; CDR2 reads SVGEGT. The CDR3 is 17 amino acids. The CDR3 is CASIALPGQGATGELFF. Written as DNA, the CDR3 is TGTGCCAGCATCGCCCTACCGGGACAGGGGGCCACCGGGGAGCTGTTTTTT.

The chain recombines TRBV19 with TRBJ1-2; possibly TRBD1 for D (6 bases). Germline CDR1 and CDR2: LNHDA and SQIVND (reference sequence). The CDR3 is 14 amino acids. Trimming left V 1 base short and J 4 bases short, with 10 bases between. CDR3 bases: TGTGCCAGTAGTATAGCGGGGGCGGCCTATGGCTACACCTTC. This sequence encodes CASSIAGAAYGYTF.

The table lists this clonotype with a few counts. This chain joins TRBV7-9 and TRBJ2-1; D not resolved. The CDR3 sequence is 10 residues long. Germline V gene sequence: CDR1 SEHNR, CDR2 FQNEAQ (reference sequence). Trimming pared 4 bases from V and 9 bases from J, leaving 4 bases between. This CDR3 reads CASSSLEQFF. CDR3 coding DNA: TGTGCCAGCAGCTCGCTTGAGCAGTTCTTC.

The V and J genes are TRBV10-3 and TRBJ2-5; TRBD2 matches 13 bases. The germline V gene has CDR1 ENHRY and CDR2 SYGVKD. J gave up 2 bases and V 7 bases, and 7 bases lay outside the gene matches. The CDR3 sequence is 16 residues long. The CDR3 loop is CAIKGGTSGDQETQYF. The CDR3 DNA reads TGTGCCATCAAGGGAGGGACTAGCGGGGATCAAGAGACCCAGTACTTC.

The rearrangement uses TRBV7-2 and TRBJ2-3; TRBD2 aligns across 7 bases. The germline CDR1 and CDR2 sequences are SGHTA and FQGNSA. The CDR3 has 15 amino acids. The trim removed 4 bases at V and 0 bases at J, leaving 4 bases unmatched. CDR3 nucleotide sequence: TGTGCCAGCAGCTCATCCGGGGGGAGCACAGATACGCAGTATTTT. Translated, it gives CASSSSGGSTDTQYF.

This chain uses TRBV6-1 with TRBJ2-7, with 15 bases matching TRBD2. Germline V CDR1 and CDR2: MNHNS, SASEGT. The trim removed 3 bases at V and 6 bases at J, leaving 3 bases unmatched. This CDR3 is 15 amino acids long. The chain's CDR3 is CASSDWGLAGGEQYF. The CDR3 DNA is TGTGCCAGCAGTGACTGGGGACTAGCGGGAGGCGAGCAGTACTTC.

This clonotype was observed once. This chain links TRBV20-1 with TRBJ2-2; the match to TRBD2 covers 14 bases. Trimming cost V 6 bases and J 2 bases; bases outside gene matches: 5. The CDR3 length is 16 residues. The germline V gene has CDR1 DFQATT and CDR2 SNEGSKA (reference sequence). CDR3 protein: CSAATSGRANTGELFF. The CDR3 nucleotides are TGCAGTGCGGCGACTAGCGGGAGGGCTAACACCGGGGAGCTGTTTTTT.

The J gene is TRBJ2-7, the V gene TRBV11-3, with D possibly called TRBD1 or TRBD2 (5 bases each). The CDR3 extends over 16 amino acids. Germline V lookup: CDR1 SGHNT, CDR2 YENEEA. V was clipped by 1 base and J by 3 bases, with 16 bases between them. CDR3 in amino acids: CASSLVAGTDLYEQYF. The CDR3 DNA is TGTGCCAGCAGCTTAGTCGCCGGGACGGACCTCTACGAGCAGTACTTC.

The CDR3 loop is CSATTRKDRVSGYTF. The CDR3 coding sequence is TGCAGTGCTACAACCAGGAAGGACAGAGTGAGCGGCTACACCTTC. The chain recombines TRBV20-1 with TRBJ1-2; the D gene is possibly TRBD1 (6 bases). V lost 4 bases to trimming and J lost 8 bases, with 23 bases between them. The CDR3 covers 15 residues. The V gene's germline CDR1 is DFQATT and CDR2 SNEGSKA (reference sequence).

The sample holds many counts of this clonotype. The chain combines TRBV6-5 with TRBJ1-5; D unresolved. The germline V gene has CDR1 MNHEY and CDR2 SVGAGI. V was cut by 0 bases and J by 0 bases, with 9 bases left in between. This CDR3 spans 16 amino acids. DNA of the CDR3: TGTGCCAGCAGTTACTCGATCTGGAATAGCAATCAGCCCCAGCATTTT. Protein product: CASSYSIWNSNQPQHF.

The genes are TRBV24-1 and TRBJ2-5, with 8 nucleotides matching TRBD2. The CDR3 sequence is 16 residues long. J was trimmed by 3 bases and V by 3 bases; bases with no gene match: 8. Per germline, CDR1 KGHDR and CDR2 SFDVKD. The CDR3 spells CATSDISGRGEETQYF. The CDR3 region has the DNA TGTGCCACCAGTGATATCTCCGGGAGGGGGGAAGAGACCCAGTACTTC.

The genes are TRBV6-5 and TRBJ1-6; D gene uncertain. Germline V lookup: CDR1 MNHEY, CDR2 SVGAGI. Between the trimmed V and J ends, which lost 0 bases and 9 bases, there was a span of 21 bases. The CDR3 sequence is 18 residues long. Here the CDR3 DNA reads TGTGCCAGCAGTTACTCGATTCCTTTAACCCCTCCGGGTTCACCCCTCCACTTT. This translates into CASSYSIPLTPPGSPLHF.

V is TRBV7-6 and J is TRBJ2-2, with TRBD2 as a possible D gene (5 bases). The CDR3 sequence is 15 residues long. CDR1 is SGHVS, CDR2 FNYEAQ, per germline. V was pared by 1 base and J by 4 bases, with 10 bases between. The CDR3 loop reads CASSLGGRPTGELFF. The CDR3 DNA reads TGTGCCAGCAGCTTAGGCGGGCGTCCCACCGGGGAGCTGTTTTTT.

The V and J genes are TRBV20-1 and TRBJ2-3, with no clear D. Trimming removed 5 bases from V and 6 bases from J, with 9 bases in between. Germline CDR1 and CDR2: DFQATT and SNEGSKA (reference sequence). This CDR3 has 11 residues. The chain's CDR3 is CSAYIGDTQYF. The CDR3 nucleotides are TGCAGTGCTTATATAGGGGATACGCAGTATTTT.

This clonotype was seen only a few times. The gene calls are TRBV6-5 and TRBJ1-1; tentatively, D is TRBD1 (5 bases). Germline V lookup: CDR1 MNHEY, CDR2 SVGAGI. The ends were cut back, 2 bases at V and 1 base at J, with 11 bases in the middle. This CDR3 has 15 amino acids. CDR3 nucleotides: TGTGCCAGCAGTTACCCCCTCGGACAGAACACTGAAGCTTTCTTT. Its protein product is CASSYPLGQNTEAFF.

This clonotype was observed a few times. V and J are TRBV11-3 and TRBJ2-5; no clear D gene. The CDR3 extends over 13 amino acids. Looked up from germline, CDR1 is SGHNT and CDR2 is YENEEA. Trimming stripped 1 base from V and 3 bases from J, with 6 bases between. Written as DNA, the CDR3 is TGTGCCAGCAGCTTAGTCCCGAAAGAGACCCAGTACTTC. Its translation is CASSLVPKETQYF. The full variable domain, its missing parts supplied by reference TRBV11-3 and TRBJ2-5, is EAGVVQSPRYKIIEKKQPVAFWCNPISGHNTLYWYLQNLGQGPELLIRYENEEAVDDSQLPKDRFSAERLKGVDSTLKIQPAELGDSAVYLCASSLVPKETQYFGPGTRLLVL.

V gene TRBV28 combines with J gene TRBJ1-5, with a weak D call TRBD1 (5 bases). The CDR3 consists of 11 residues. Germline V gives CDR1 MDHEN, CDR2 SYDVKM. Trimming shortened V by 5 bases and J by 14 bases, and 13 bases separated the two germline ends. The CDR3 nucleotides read TGTGCCAGCAGTCCTTGGGGGGTTAAGCATTTT. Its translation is CASSPWGVKHF.

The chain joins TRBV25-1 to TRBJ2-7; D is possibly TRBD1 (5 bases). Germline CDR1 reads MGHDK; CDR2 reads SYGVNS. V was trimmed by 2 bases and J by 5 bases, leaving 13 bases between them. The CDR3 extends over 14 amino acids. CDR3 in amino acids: CASSEVKGYNEQYF. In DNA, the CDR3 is TGTGCCAGCAGTGAAGTCAAGGGGTATAACGAGCAGTACTTC.

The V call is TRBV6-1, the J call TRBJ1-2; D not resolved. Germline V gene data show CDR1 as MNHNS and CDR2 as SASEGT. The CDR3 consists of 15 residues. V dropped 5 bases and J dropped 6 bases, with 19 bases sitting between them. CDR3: CASSTQTEIPHGYTF. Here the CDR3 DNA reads TGTGCCAGCAGTACTCAGACGGAGATTCCCCATGGCTACACCTTC.